The clone carrying this T cell receptor (beta chain) came up many times. This entry comes from a study of kidney transplant recipient with SARS-CoV-2 infection. Trimming took 0 bases from V and 10 from J, leaving 10 bases between them. From germline, CDR1 is MNHEY and CDR2 SVGAGI. This CDR3 contains 13 residues. TCRdb processed the reads anew with MiXCR; each CDR3 protein has one entry. Of 200,000 to 300,000 distinct CDR3 sequences in the sample, more than 25% are singletons; the top ten hold more than 6.5%. The receptor comes from a young adult male patient who had COVID-19 and was a kidney transplant recipient. The T cells may come from the graft donor. V gene TRBV6-5 combines with J gene TRBJ2-1; D unclear. The sequencing here drew on a blood sample, taken at baseline and on day 111 from a kidney transplant recipient. The CDR3, as DNA: TGTGCCAGCAGTTACTCGCGGCCGAGCGAGCAGTTCTTC. Translated, it gives CASSYSRPSEQFF.